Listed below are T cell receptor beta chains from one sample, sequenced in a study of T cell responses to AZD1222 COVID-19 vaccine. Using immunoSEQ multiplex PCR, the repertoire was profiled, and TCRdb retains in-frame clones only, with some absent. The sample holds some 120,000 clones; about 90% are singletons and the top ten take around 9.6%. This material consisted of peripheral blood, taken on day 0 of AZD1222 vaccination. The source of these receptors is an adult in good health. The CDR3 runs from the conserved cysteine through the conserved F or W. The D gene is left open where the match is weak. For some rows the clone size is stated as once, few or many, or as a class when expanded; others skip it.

cdr3_aa: CASSGTSGRASYNEQFF
cdr3_nt: TGTGCCAGCAGCGGGACTAGCGGGAGGGCTTCCTACAATGAGCAGTTCTTC
clone_size: NA
j_call: TRBJ2-1
d_call: TRBD2
v_call: TRBV3-1/TRBV3-2

cdr3_aa: CATSTEGAQPQHF
cdr3_nt: TGTGCCACCTCAACGGAGGGGGCTCAGCCCCAGCATTTT
clone_size: NA
j_call: TRBJ1-5
d_call: TRBD1
v_call: TRBV6-5

cdr3_aa: CASSTGQGSDEQYF
cdr3_nt: TGTGCCAGTAGTACGGGACAGGGTAGCGACGAGCAGTACTTC
clone_size: NA
j_call: TRBJ2-7
d_call: TRBD1
v_call: TRBV19

cdr3_aa: CASSSGQGSTDTQYF
cdr3_nt: TGTGCCAGCTCGTCCGGACAGGGTAGCACAGATACGCAGTATTTT
clone_size: NA
j_call: TRBJ2-3
d_call: TRBD1
v_call: TRBV18

cdr3_aa: CASSLGTGRPYEQYF
cdr3_nt: TGCGCCAGCAGCCTCGGGACAGGGCGGCCCTACGAGCAGTACTTC
clone_size: NA
j_call: TRBJ2-7
d_call: TRBD1
v_call: TRBV5-1

cdr3_aa: CASSLDLGGRQFF
cdr3_nt: TGTGCCAGCAGCTTAGATCTTGGCGGGAGGCAGTTCTTC
clone_size: once
j_call: TRBJ2-1
d_call: TRBD2
v_call: TRBV11-2

cdr3_aa: CASSLPLTGTLNTEAFF
cdr3_nt: TGTGCCAGCAGCCTACCCCTAACCGGAACGTTGAACACTGAAGCTTTCTTT
clone_size: NA
j_call: TRBJ1-1
d_call: NA
v_call: TRBV5-5

cdr3_aa: CASSRPRNTEAFF
cdr3_nt: TGTGCCAGTAGCCGTCCCAGGAACACTGAAGCTTTCTTT
clone_size: NA
j_call: TRBJ1-1
d_call: NA
v_call: TRBV19

cdr3_aa: CASSPATAAGNTIYF
cdr3_nt: TGTGCCAGCTCACCGGCCACAGCGGCAGGAAACACCATATATTTT
clone_size: NA
j_call: TRBJ1-3
d_call: NA
v_call: TRBV18

cdr3_aa: CASSYSGKNTEAFF
cdr3_nt: TGTGCCAGCAGTTACAGTGGCAAGAACACTGAAGCTTTCTTT
clone_size: NA
j_call: TRBJ1-1
d_call: NA
v_call: TRBV28

cdr3_aa: CASRQHGVRWLGYGYTF
cdr3_nt: TGTGCAAGTCGCCAGCACGGGGTACGTTGGCTCGGCTATGGCTACACCTTC
clone_size: NA
j_call: TRBJ1-2
d_call: NA
v_call: TRBV12-2

cdr3_aa: CASSDYRVGNTIYF
cdr3_nt: TGTGCCAGTAGTGACTACAGGGTCGGAAACACCATATATTTT
clone_size: NA
j_call: TRBJ1-3
d_call: NA
v_call: TRBV19

cdr3_aa: CASSQDGTSDLRGANVLTF
cdr3_nt: TGCGCCAGCAGCCAAGATGGGACTAGCGACCTCCGGGGGGCCAACGTCCTGACTTTC
clone_size: NA
j_call: TRBJ2-6
d_call: TRBD2
v_call: TRBV4-1

cdr3_aa: CASSKSGKYF
cdr3_nt: TGTGCCAGCAGCAAATCAGGGAAGTACTTC
clone_size: NA
j_call: TRBJ2-7
d_call: NA
v_call: TRBV21-1

cdr3_aa: CASSPTAGGQGTQYF
cdr3_nt: TGTGCCAGCAGCCCGACAGCGGGGGGCCAAGGTACGCAGTATTTT
clone_size: NA
j_call: TRBJ2-3
d_call: TRBD2
v_call: TRBV7-6

cdr3_aa: CASSPLGSPGNQPQHF
cdr3_nt: TGTGCCAGCTCACCGTTGGGCTCCCCGGGCAATCAGCCCCAGCATTTT
clone_size: NA
j_call: TRBJ1-5
d_call: NA
v_call: TRBV18

cdr3_aa: CASTQGGEDSPLHF
cdr3_nt: TGCGCCAGCACCCAGGGTGGCGAAGATTCACCCCTCCACTTT
clone_size: NA
j_call: TRBJ1-6
d_call: NA
v_call: TRBV4-1

cdr3_aa: CASSLKAGPYGYTF
cdr3_nt: TGTGCCAGCAGCTTAAAGGCAGGCCCCTATGGCTACACCTTC
clone_size: NA
j_call: TRBJ1-2
d_call: NA
v_call: TRBV7-2

cdr3_aa: CASSLGLGGRNGYTF
cdr3_nt: TGTGCCAGCAGCTTAGGTCTAGGGGGCAGGAATGGCTACACCTTC
clone_size: NA
j_call: TRBJ1-2
d_call: TRBD1
v_call: TRBV7-2

cdr3_aa: CSASALSGSNKGYTF
cdr3_nt: TGCAGTGCTAGTGCTTTGTCAGGTTCTAATAAGGGCTACACCTTC
clone_size: NA
j_call: TRBJ1-2
d_call: NA
v_call: TRBV20-1

cdr3_aa: CATRTGKPQETQYF
cdr3_nt: TGTGCCACCAGGACAGGGAAGCCCCAAGAGACCCAGTACTTC
clone_size: NA
j_call: TRBJ2-5
d_call: TRBD1
v_call: TRBV19

cdr3_aa: CASSLRARRGTDTQYF
cdr3_nt: TGTGCCAGCAGCTTGCGAGCGCGCAGGGGCACAGATACGCAGTATTTT
clone_size: NA
j_call: TRBJ2-3
d_call: NA
v_call: TRBV11-3

cdr3_aa: CASSPRGQGGETQYF
cdr3_nt: TGTGCCAGCTCACCAAGGGGACAGGGAGGGGAGACCCAGTACTTC
clone_size: NA
j_call: TRBJ2-5
d_call: TRBD1
v_call: TRBV18

cdr3_aa: CASSPRLTDTQYF
cdr3_nt: TGTGCCAGCAGCCCGAGGCTCACAGATACGCAGTATTTT
clone_size: once
j_call: TRBJ2-3
d_call: NA
v_call: TRBV11-3

cdr3_aa: CASSSFSLAKNIQYF
cdr3_nt: TGTGCCAGCAGCTCGTTTAGTCTAGCCAAAAACATTCAGTACTTC
clone_size: NA
j_call: TRBJ2-4
d_call: NA
v_call: TRBV5-7

cdr3_aa: CASSLAGRQETQYF
cdr3_nt: TGTGCCAGCAGCTTAGCGGGCAGACAAGAGACCCAGTACTTC
clone_size: NA
j_call: TRBJ2-5
d_call: NA
v_call: TRBV7-2

cdr3_aa: CASSYAQGQYNSPLHF
cdr3_nt: TGTGCCAGCAGTTACGCACAAGGACAGTATAATTCACCCCTCCACTTT
clone_size: NA
j_call: TRBJ1-6
d_call: NA
v_call: TRBV6-5

cdr3_aa: CASRRDYNSPLHF
cdr3_nt: TGTGCCAGCCGTAGGGATTATAATTCACCCCTCCACTTT
clone_size: NA
j_call: TRBJ1-6
d_call: NA
v_call: TRBV25-1